The rows below give T cell receptor beta chains drawn from one sample of a study of T-cell reconstitution after alpha-beta-depleted transplantation in children. TCRdb passed the PCR reads through MiXCR, listing each CDR3 protein once. The table records about 360,000 distinct CDR3 sequences, approximately 12% of them present only once. The sample here was PBMCs, taken from the stem cell graft. The origin of the receptors is a human donor who donated a stem cell graft to a child with Fanconi anemia. The CDR3 runs from the conserved cysteine through the conserved F or W. Each record gives: CDR3 protein, CDR3 DNA, J gene, D gene, V gene, clone size. D genes are given only for firm matches. The size of a clone is reported for some rows only, either as once, few or many, or as a class for expanded clones.

CDR3aa: CASSLVEAAEAFF
CDR3nt: TGTGCCAGCAGCTTAGTTGAGGCGGCTGAAGCTTTCTTT
j_gene: TRBJ1-1
d_gene: -
v_gene: TRBV11-2
abundance: -

CDR3aa: CASSKRQGMPGNTEAFF
CDR3nt: TGTGCCAGCAGCAAACGACAGGGGATGCCAGGGAACACTGAAGCTTTCTTT
j_gene: TRBJ1-1
d_gene: TRBD1
v_gene: TRBV6-6
abundance: -

CDR3aa: CASSLVPIQGSQFF
CDR3nt: TGTGCCAGCAGTTTAGTCCCCATTCAGGGATCCCAGTTCTTC
j_gene: TRBJ2-1
d_gene: -
v_gene: TRBV12-3/TRBV12-4
abundance: many

CDR3aa: CASSEQGDYQPQHF
CDR3nt: TGTGCCAGCAGCGAACAGGGGGATTATCAGCCCCAGCATTTT
j_gene: TRBJ1-5
d_gene: TRBD1
v_gene: TRBV7-2
abundance: -

CDR3aa: CASSQDPGQKGYTF
CDR3nt: TGTGCCAGCAGCCAAGACCCGGGACAGAAAGGCTACACCTTC
j_gene: TRBJ1-2
d_gene: TRBD1
v_gene: TRBV4-2
abundance: few

CDR3aa: CASSHEGLGYTF
CDR3nt: TGTGCCAGCAGCCATGAAGGGTTGGGCTACACCTTC
j_gene: TRBJ1-2
d_gene: -
v_gene: TRBV3-1
abundance: many

CDR3aa: CASSVDGQGNQPQHF
CDR3nt: TGTGCCAGCAGCGTAGACGGACAGGGGAATCAGCCCCAGCATTTT
j_gene: TRBJ1-5
d_gene: TRBD1
v_gene: TRBV9
abundance: few

CDR3aa: CSALTGEETQYF
CDR3nt: TGCAGTGCTTTGACAGGGGAAGAGACCCAGTACTTC
j_gene: TRBJ2-5
d_gene: TRBD1
v_gene: TRBV20-1
abundance: few

CDR3aa: CASSLTPGLFNSPLHF
CDR3nt: TGTGCCAGCAGCTTGACCCCGGGACTGTTTAATTCACCCCTCCACTTT
j_gene: TRBJ1-6
d_gene: -
v_gene: TRBV5-5
abundance: -

CDR3aa: CASSFGRAGLNIQYF
CDR3nt: TGTGCCAGCAGCTTCGGACGAGCTGGCTTAAACATTCAGTACTTC
j_gene: TRBJ2-4
d_gene: -
v_gene: TRBV5-6
abundance: few

CDR3aa: CASSSSGKGKTQYF
CDR3nt: TGTGCCAGCAGCTCATCTGGGAAAGGGAAGACCCAGTACTTC
j_gene: TRBJ2-5
d_gene: -
v_gene: TRBV3-1
abundance: few

CDR3aa: CASRYTGWDEKLFF
CDR3nt: TGTGCCAGCAGATACACAGGGTGGGATGAAAAACTGTTTTTT
j_gene: TRBJ1-4
d_gene: -
v_gene: TRBV6-5
abundance: many

CDR3aa: CASSLKRYNEQFF
CDR3nt: TGCGCCAGCAGCTTAAAGCGTTACAATGAGCAGTTCTTC
j_gene: TRBJ2-1
d_gene: -
v_gene: TRBV5-1
abundance: many

CDR3aa: CASTRAAITGELFF
CDR3nt: TGTGCCAGTACCCGGGCGGCCATCACCGGGGAGCTGTTTTTT
j_gene: TRBJ2-2
d_gene: -
v_gene: TRBV19
abundance: -

CDR3aa: CASSERDGNQPQHF
CDR3nt: TGTGCCAGCAGTGAAAGAGACGGGAATCAGCCCCAGCATTTT
j_gene: TRBJ1-5
d_gene: -
v_gene: TRBV25-1
abundance: many

CDR3aa: CASSFGPGSLNTEAFF
CDR3nt: TGCGCCAGCAGCTTTGGGCCAGGGAGTTTGAACACTGAAGCTTTCTTT
j_gene: TRBJ1-1
d_gene: -
v_gene: TRBV5-1
abundance: -

CDR3aa: CASRPQGRITEAFF
CDR3nt: TGTGCCAGCAGGCCACAGGGTCGGATCACTGAAGCTTTCTTT
j_gene: TRBJ1-1
d_gene: -
v_gene: TRBV6-5
abundance: many

CDR3aa: CASSLTLRGELFF
CDR3nt: TGTGCCAGCAGCTTAACCCTCAGGGGGGAACTGTTTTTT
j_gene: TRBJ1-4
d_gene: TRBD1
v_gene: TRBV7-2
abundance: -

CDR3aa: CASTYSGQGPDTQYF
CDR3nt: TGTGCCAGCACCTACTCAGGACAGGGCCCAGATACGCAGTATTTT
j_gene: TRBJ2-3
d_gene: TRBD1
v_gene: TRBV12-3/TRBV12-4
abundance: many

CDR3aa: CASSQKGETGELFF
CDR3nt: TGTGCCAGCTCCCAGAAGGGGGAGACCGGGGAGCTGTTTTTT
j_gene: TRBJ2-2
d_gene: -
v_gene: TRBV12-3/TRBV12-4
abundance: few

CDR3aa: CASSLSRGFGETQYF
CDR3nt: TGTGCCAGCAGCTTATCTCGGGGTTTTGGAGAGACCCAGTACTTC
j_gene: TRBJ2-5
d_gene: -
v_gene: TRBV11-3
abundance: many

CDR3aa: CASSLGWGNYGYTF
CDR3nt: TGTGCCAGCAGCTTAGGGTGGGGGAACTATGGCTACACCTTC
j_gene: TRBJ1-2
d_gene: -
v_gene: TRBV7-8
abundance: many

CDR3aa: CASSMRQVTDTQYF
CDR3nt: TGTGCCAGTAGTATGCGACAAGTCACAGATACGCAGTATTTT
j_gene: TRBJ2-3
d_gene: -
v_gene: TRBV19
abundance: -

CDR3aa: CASSQGAAVGANEQFF
CDR3nt: TGTGCCAGCAGCCAAGGCGCGGCCGTGGGGGCTAATGAGCAGTTCTTC
j_gene: TRBJ2-1
d_gene: -
v_gene: TRBV4-2
abundance: many

CDR3aa: CASSYRDSLFYEQFF
CDR3nt: TGTGCCAGCAGTTATCGGGACAGCCTATTCTATGAGCAGTTCTTC
j_gene: TRBJ2-1
d_gene: TRBD1
v_gene: TRBV6-5
abundance: many

CDR3aa: CSLMGGVGVDEQFF
CDR3nt: TGCAGCCTCATGGGAGGGGTGGGGGTAGATGAGCAGTTCTTC
j_gene: TRBJ2-1
d_gene: TRBD2
v_gene: TRBV29-1
abundance: many

CDR3aa: CASSPLTSGNDNEQFF
CDR3nt: TGTGCCAGCAGTCCACTAACTAGCGGGAATGACAATGAGCAGTTCTTC
j_gene: TRBJ2-1
d_gene: TRBD2
v_gene: TRBV12-3/TRBV12-4
abundance: -

CDR3aa: CASSQGQTSGGLDTQYF
CDR3nt: TGCGCCAGCAGCCAAGGGCAGACTAGCGGGGGATTAGATACGCAGTATTTT
j_gene: TRBJ2-3
d_gene: TRBD2
v_gene: TRBV4-3
abundance: many

CDR3aa: CASSNSGYTEAFF
CDR3nt: TGTGCCAGCAGCAATAGCGGTTACACTGAAGCTTTCTTT
j_gene: TRBJ1-1
d_gene: -
v_gene: TRBV3-1
abundance: -

CDR3aa: CAIGTDQPQHF
CDR3nt: TGTGCCATCGGAACCGATCAGCCCCAGCATTTT
j_gene: TRBJ1-5
d_gene: -
v_gene: TRBV10-3
abundance: few

CDR3aa: CASSLYERTEAFF
CDR3nt: TGTGCCAGCAGCTTGTATGAGAGAACTGAAGCTTTCTTT
j_gene: TRBJ1-1
d_gene: -
v_gene: TRBV5-5
abundance: -

CDR3aa: CASSFKQATDTQYF
CDR3nt: TGCGCCAGCAGCTTTAAACAGGCCACAGATACGCAGTATTTT
j_gene: TRBJ2-3
d_gene: -
v_gene: TRBV5-1
abundance: -

CDR3aa: CAISTVPDEQYF
CDR3nt: TGTGCCATCAGTACGGTGCCGGACGAGCAGTACTTC
j_gene: TRBJ2-7
d_gene: -
v_gene: TRBV10-3
abundance: -

CDR3aa: CSAREGPANQPQHF
CDR3nt: TGCAGTGCTAGAGAGGGACCAGCCAATCAGCCCCAGCATTTT
j_gene: TRBJ1-5
d_gene: -
v_gene: TRBV20-1
abundance: few

CDR3aa: CSARDQKGGETQYF
CDR3nt: TGCAGTGCTAGAGATCAAAAAGGGGGAGAGACCCAGTACTTC
j_gene: TRBJ2-5
d_gene: -
v_gene: TRBV20-1
abundance: -

CDR3aa: CSARLAGGYETQYF
CDR3nt: TGCAGTGCTCGCCTAGCGGGGGGTTACGAGACCCAGTACTTC
j_gene: TRBJ2-5
d_gene: TRBD2
v_gene: TRBV20-1
abundance: few

CDR3aa: CASSSSGGDYYEQFF
CDR3nt: TGTGCCAGCAGCTCTAGCGGGGGGGATTATTATGAGCAGTTCTTC
j_gene: TRBJ2-1
d_gene: TRBD2
v_gene: TRBV6-1
abundance: few

CDR3aa: CASSLGTGRSPLHF
CDR3nt: TGTGCCAGCAGTTTGGGGACAGGACGGTCACCCCTCCACTTT
j_gene: TRBJ1-6
d_gene: TRBD1
v_gene: TRBV12-3/TRBV12-4
abundance: many

CDR3aa: CSARDINTDTQYF
CDR3nt: TGCAGTGCCCGTGACATCAACACAGATACGCAGTATTTT
j_gene: TRBJ2-3
d_gene: -
v_gene: TRBV20-1
abundance: many

CDR3aa: CASSLAPLEYEQYF
CDR3nt: TGTGCCAGCAGCTTAGCGCCCCTGGAATACGAGCAGTACTTC
j_gene: TRBJ2-7
d_gene: -
v_gene: TRBV7-8
abundance: -

CDR3aa: CASSLSWDGYQPQHF
CDR3nt: TGTGCCAGCAGCTTGTCATGGGACGGTTATCAGCCCCAGCATTTT
j_gene: TRBJ1-5
d_gene: -
v_gene: TRBV5-5
abundance: -

CDR3aa: CSATRANSPLHF
CDR3nt: TGCAGTGCTACCAGGGCTAATTCACCCCTCCACTTT
j_gene: TRBJ1-6
d_gene: -
v_gene: TRBV20-1
abundance: few

CDR3aa: CASSLAGADGEQFF
CDR3nt: TGTGCCAGCAGTCTAGCGGGGGCCGACGGTGAGCAGTTCTTC
j_gene: TRBJ2-1
d_gene: TRBD2
v_gene: TRBV3-1
abundance: few

CDR3aa: CATSREPQAIPPYNEQFF
CDR3nt: TGTGCCACCAGCAGAGAGCCCCAAGCCATTCCGCCCTACAATGAGCAGTTCTTC
j_gene: TRBJ2-1
d_gene: -
v_gene: TRBV15
abundance: few

CDR3aa: CASSLAGELGYTF
CDR3nt: TGTGCCAGCAGTTTAGCCGGGGAGCTCGGCTACACCTTC
j_gene: TRBJ1-2
d_gene: -
v_gene: TRBV27
abundance: many

CDR3aa: CASSSEAGGDTEAFF
CDR3nt: TGCGCCAGCAGCTCTGAAGCAGGGGGGGACACTGAAGCTTTCTTT
j_gene: TRBJ1-1
d_gene: TRBD1
v_gene: TRBV5-1
abundance: many

CDR3aa: CASITRVGPQHF
CDR3nt: TGTGCCAGCATCACCCGGGTGGGGCCCCAGCATTTT
j_gene: TRBJ1-5
d_gene: -
v_gene: TRBV12-3/TRBV12-4
abundance: many

CDR3aa: CASRADGYSTGELFF
CDR3nt: TGTGCCAGCAGAGCCGACGGGTACAGCACCGGGGAGCTGTTTTTT
j_gene: TRBJ2-2
d_gene: -
v_gene: TRBV28
abundance: many

CDR3aa: CASSSSRGMGETQYF
CDR3nt: TGTGCCAGCAGCTCGTCGCGGGGGATGGGGGAGACCCAGTACTTC
j_gene: TRBJ2-5
d_gene: TRBD2
v_gene: TRBV7-1
abundance: once

CDR3aa: CASSLADRAPYEQYF
CDR3nt: TGTGCCAGCAGCTTAGCGGACAGGGCTCCCTACGAGCAGTACTTC
j_gene: TRBJ2-7
d_gene: TRBD1
v_gene: TRBV12-3/TRBV12-4
abundance: -

CDR3aa: CASSLYATDTQYF
CDR3nt: TGTGCCAGCAGCTTGTATGCCACAGATACGCAGTATTTT
j_gene: TRBJ2-3
d_gene: -
v_gene: TRBV5-5
abundance: many

CDR3aa: CSVATGVSGANVLTF
CDR3nt: TGCAGCGTCGCTACAGGGGTCTCTGGGGCCAACGTCCTGACTTTC
j_gene: TRBJ2-6
d_gene: TRBD1
v_gene: TRBV29-1
abundance: few